A single sample is the source of the 10 T cell receptor beta chains below, sequenced in a study of cytomegalovirus exposure and HLA in healthy donors. Profiling relied on immunoSEQ multiplex PCR, and the TCRdb table lists in-frame clones only, not all of them. The sample lists tens of thousands of clones, roughly 95% occurring once. The sequencing sample was made of PBMCs. The source is a woman younger than 30 in good health and CMV-seropositive.

This chain uses TRBV7-2 with TRBJ2-7; no clear D gene. Germline values: CDR1 SGHTA, CDR2 FQGNSA. This CDR3 contains 14 residues. V was shortened by 3 bases and J by 3 bases, with 12 bases between the two germline ends. In nucleotides, the CDR3 is TGTGCCAGCAGCTTTAGTAACAGAGTCTACGAGCAGTACTTC. As protein: CASSFSNRVYEQYF.

This clone was recorded once. The rearrangement links TRBV7-9 to TRBJ2-4; tentative D call: TRBD2 (5 bases). Germline V lookup: CDR1 SEHNR, CDR2 FQNEAQ (reference sequence). V was clipped by 5 bases and J by 0 bases, with 8 bases between them. CDR3 length: 14 amino acids. The CDR3 loop is CASSPAEAKNIQYF. In DNA, the CDR3 is TGTGCCAGCAGCCCAGCGGAAGCCAAAAACATTCAGTACTTC.

This chain connects TRBV11-3 to TRBJ2-7, with D perhaps TRBD1 (6 bases). The CDR3 sequence is 13 residues long. The germline V and J ends were trimmed by 4 bases and 3 bases, with 10 bases remaining between them. Germline CDR1 reads SGHNT; CDR2 reads YENEEA. CDR3 loop: CASSYRQDYEQYF. CDR3 nucleotides: TGTGCCAGCAGCTATAGACAGGACTACGAGCAGTACTTC.

This rearrangement joins TRBV6-6 to TRBJ2-3; TRBD1 matches at 10 bases. CDR1 is MNHNY and CDR2 is SVGAGI in the germline V gene (reference sequence). The CDR3 length is 14 residues. V was clipped by 4 bases and J by 3 bases; unmatched bases: 1. The CDR3 sequence: CASSWGQGTDTQYF. For the CDR3, the DNA is TGTGCCAGCAGTTGGGGACAGGGGACAGATACGCAGTATTTT.

This clone appeared a single time. J is TRBJ2-1 and V is TRBV15; 8 positions agree with TRBD2. The CDR3 extends over 15 amino acids. V shed 5 bases, J shed 0 bases, and the junction held 3 bases outside the gene matches. The germline V gene has CDR1 LNHNV and CDR2 YYDKDF (reference sequence). CDR3 residues: CATSVAGNSYNEQFF. CDR3 DNA: TGTGCCACCAGCGTAGCGGGAAACTCCTACAATGAGCAGTTCTTC.

V gene TRBV9 combines with J gene TRBJ1-3, with 7 bases fitting TRBD1. Germline V gene sequence: CDR1 SGDLS, CDR2 YYNGEE. J was trimmed by 0 bases and V by 3 bases; bases with no gene match: 21. This CDR3 contains 21 residues. The DNA of the CDR3 is TGTGCCAGCAGCGGAACGGGACAGACTTCTATAGAACCTCTCTCTGGAAACACCATATATTTT. This gives the protein CASSGTGQTSIEPLSGNTIYF.

This chain connects TRBV7-3 to TRBJ1-2, with D perhaps matching TRBD1 (6 bases). Germline V lookup: CDR1 SGHTA, CDR2 FQGTGA. The CDR3 consists of 19 residues. The ends were cut back, 5 bases at V and 0 bases at J, with 25 bases in the middle. Here the CDR3 reads CASSPRKQGIWYANYGYTF. The CDR3, as DNA: TGTGCCAGCAGCCCTCGGAAGCAGGGGATTTGGTATGCTAACTATGGCTACACCTTC. The full variable domain, with the rest looked up from reference TRBV7-3 and TRBJ1-2, is GAGVSQTPSNKVTEKGKYVELRCDPISGHTALYWYRQSLGQGPEFLIYFQGTGAADDSGLPNDRFFAVRPEGSVSTLKIQRTERGDSAVYLCASSPRKQGIWYANYGYTFGSGTRLTVV.

The chain combines TRBV5-6 with TRBJ2-3; the match to TRBD1 covers 8 bases. J lost 0 bases, V lost 2 bases, and 2 bases had no gene match. The CDR3 is 15 amino acids. Germline V lookup: CDR1 SGHDT, CDR2 YYEEEE. The CDR3 spells CASSFGQGSTDTQYF. CDR3 sequence (DNA): TGTGCCAGCAGCTTCGGACAGGGCAGCACAGATACGCAGTATTTT. Together with reference TRBV5-6 and TRBJ2-3, the CDR3 gives the full variable domain: DAGVTQSPTHLIKTRGQQVTLRCSPKSGHDTVSWYQQALGQGPQFIFQYYEEEERQRGNFPDRFSGHQFPNYSSELNVNALLLGDSALYLCASSFGQGSTDTQYFGPGTRLTVL.

The CDR3 nucleotides are TGTGCCAGCAGTGAGGCAGGGGAGGGCTACACCTTC. Protein product: CASSEAGEGYTF. The rearrangement joins TRBV2 to TRBJ1-2; a possible D gene is TRBD1 (6 bases). V lost 3 bases, J lost 8 bases, and 10 bases lay in between. In germline, CDR1 is SNHLY, CDR2 FYNNEI. The CDR3 extends over 12 amino acids.

V is TRBV19 and J is TRBJ1-2; 8 nucleotides agree with TRBD1. J lost 8 bases, V lost 5 bases, and 7 bases had no gene match. The CDR3 runs to 13 residues. Germline V gene data show CDR1 as LNHDA and CDR2 as SQIVND (reference sequence). CDR3 amino acids: CASSPRTGHGYTF. Written as DNA, the CDR3 is TGTGCCAGTAGTCCTCGGACAGGGCACGGCTACACCTTC.